This T cell receptor (beta chain) stems from a study of T cell responses to AZD1222 COVID-19 vaccine. TCRdb's table, derived via immunoSEQ multiplex PCR, lists solely in-frame clones and lacks some. The sample consists of some 200,000 clones, approximately 92% of them appearing once. A remark on this clone: No antigen is known for it.

Whole-study results and caveats: Donors were largely white British and mainly female; clonal diversity was possibly underestimated. Baseline seropositives among AZD1222 recipients totaled only 5 to 7. Spike-wide vaccine-associated CD4 TCRs dominated at 160-218 and 743-854. Two AZD1222 administrations were followed by greater Spike-specific TCR breadth and depth.

This sequence originates from an adult who received the MenACWY meningococcal vaccine as a control. Material: peripheral blood, obtained 28 days after the second dose of the MenACWY control vaccine.

The CDR3 loop is CASREVAGEVKNIQYF. The DNA for the CDR3 is TGTGCCAGCAGGGAGGTAGCGGGAGAGGTAAAAAACATTCAGTACTTC. The chain recombines TRBV7-3 with TRBJ2-4; 9 nucleotides align to TRBD2. The J segment lost 4 bases and the V segment lost 6 bases, leaving 10 bases of the junction unmatched. CDR3 size: 16 residues. CDR1 is SGHTA and CDR2 is FQGTGA in the germline V gene.